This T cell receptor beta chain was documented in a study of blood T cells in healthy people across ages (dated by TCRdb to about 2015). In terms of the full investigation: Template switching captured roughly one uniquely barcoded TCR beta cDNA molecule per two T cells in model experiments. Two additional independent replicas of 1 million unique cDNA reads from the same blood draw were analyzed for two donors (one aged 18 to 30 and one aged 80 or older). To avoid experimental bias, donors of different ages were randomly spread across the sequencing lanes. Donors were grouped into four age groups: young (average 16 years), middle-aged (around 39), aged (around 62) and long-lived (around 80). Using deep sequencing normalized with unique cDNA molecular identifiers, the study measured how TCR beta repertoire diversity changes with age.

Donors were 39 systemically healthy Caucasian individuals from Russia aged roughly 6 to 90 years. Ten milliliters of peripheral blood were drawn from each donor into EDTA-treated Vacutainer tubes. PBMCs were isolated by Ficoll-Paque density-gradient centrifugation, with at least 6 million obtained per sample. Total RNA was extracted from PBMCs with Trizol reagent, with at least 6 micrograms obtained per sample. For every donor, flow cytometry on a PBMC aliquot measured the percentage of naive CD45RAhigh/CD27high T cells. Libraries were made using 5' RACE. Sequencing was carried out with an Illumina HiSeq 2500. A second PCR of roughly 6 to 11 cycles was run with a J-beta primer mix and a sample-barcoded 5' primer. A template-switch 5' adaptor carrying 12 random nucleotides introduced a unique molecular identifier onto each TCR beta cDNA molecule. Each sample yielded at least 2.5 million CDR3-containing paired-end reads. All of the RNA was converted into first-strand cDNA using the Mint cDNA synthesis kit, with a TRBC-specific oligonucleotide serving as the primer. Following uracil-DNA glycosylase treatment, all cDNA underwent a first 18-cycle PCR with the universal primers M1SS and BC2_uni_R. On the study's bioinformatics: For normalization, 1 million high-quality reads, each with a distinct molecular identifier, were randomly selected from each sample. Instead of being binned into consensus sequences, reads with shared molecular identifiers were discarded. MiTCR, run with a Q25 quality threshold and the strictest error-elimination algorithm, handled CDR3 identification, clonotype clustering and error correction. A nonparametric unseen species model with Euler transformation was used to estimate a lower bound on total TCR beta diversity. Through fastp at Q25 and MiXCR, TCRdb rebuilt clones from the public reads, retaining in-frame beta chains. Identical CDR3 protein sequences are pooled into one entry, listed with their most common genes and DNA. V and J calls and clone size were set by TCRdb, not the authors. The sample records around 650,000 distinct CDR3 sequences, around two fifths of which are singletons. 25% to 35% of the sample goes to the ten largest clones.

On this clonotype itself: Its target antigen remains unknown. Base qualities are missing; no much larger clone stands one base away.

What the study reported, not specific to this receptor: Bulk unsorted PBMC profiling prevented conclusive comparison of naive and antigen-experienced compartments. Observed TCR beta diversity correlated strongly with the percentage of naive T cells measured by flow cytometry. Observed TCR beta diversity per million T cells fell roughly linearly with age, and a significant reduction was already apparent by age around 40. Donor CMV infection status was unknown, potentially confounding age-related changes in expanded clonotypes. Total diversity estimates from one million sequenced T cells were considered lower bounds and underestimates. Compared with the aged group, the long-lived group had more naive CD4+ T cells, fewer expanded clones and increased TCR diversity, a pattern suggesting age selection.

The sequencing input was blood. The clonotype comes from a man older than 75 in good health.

CDR3 reads: CASSPGVSKNIQYF. In nucleotide form, the sequence is TGCGCCAGCAGTCCCGGGGTATCCAAAAACATTCAGTACTTC. Recombination connected TRBV5-1 to TRBJ2-4, with a tentative D gene TRBD2 over 5 matching bases. CDR3 length: 14 amino acids, cysteine to phenylalanine. Only the CDR3 DNA is retained, 42 bases long and in frame from the first base. CDR1 and CDR2, per the germline V gene, are SGHRS and YFSETQ. Trimming at the junction amounts to 5 bases on V and 2 bases on J, and the germline ends lie 11 bases apart.